This T cell receptor beta chain was identified in a study of neurological immune-mediated disorders. Study-level findings and limits: Phylogenetically, 18 of 34 multiple sclerosis patients' repertoires fell into one related-CDR3 cluster, a possible signature.

2 million unsorted PBMCs were stored in RNAlater at -80 °C before RNA extraction. TCRdb processed the 5' RACE reads anew with MiXCR; each CDR3 protein has one entry. The sample lists fewer than 80,000 distinct CDR3 sequences, around 4.8% occurring once. Trimming cost V 0 bases and J 5 bases, with 7 bases left between them. CDR3 length: 12 amino acids. CDR1 SQVTM and CDR2 ANQGSEA come from the germline V gene. In its sample, this clonotype was seen many times. The antigen is unknown. The chain couples TRBV29-1 to TRBJ1-2, with D perhaps TRBD1 (5 bases). Sequences were obtained from PBMCs. The receptor's source is a woman in her 50s with multiple sclerosis. The CDR3 region has the DNA TGCAGCGTTGAAGAGGACACGTATGGCTACACCTTC. This gives the protein CSVEEDTYGYTF.